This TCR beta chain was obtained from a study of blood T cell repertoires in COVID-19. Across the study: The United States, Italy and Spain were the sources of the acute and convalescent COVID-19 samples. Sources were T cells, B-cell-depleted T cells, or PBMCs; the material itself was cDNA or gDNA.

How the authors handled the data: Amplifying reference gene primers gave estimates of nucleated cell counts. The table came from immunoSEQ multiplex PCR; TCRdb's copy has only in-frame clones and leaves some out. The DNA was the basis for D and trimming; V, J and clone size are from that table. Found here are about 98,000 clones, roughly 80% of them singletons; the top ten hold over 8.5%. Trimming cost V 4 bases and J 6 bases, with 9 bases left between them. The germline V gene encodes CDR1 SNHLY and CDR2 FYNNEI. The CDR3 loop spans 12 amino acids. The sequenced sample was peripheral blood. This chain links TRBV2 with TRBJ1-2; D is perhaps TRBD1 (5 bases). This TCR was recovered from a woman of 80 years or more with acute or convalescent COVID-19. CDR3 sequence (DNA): TGTGCCAGCAGTGTGGGGGAGGATGGCTACACCTTC. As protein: CASSVGEDGYTF.